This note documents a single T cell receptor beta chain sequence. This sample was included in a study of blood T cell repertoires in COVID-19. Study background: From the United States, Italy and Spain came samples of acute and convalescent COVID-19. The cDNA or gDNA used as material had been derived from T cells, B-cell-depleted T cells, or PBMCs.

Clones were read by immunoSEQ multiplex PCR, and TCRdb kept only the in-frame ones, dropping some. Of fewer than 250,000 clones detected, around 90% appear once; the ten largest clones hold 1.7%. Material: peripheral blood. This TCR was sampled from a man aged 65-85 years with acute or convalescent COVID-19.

This CDR3 is CASSPYRGGDGYTF. The CDR3, as DNA: TGTGCCAGCAGCCCTTACAGGGGAGGCGATGGCTACACCTTC. The chain combines TRBV6-2 or TRBV6-3 with TRBJ1-2; 7 positions match TRBD1. Germline V gives CDR1 MNHEY, CDR2 SVGEGT. This CDR3 is built from 14 residues. V shed 6 bases, J shed 6 bases, and the junction held 10 bases outside the gene matches.